Sequencing of this TCR beta chain was carried out in a study of post-analysis software for immune sequencing data. Study information: Relapsing-remitting, secondary progressive and progressive-relapsing forms made up the multiple sclerosis disease courses. Whole-study results and caveats: Samples sharing a preparation batch grouped tightly together when assessed by F measure. The five TRBV segments detected at higher frequency in patients than in controls included TRBV5-6, TRBV5-1 and TRBV20-1. Patients with multiple sclerosis recorded significantly lower normalized Chao1 diversity than controls, the study found.

Between the trimmed V and J ends, which lost 2 bases and 4 bases, there was a span of 11 bases. The CDR3 extends over 14 amino acids. Note on this clonotype: The target antigen is unknown.

Every TCR beta cDNA library bore unique molecular identifiers. The T cell input of about 0.9 to 10 million gave about half a million cDNA molecules. TCRdb independently ran MiXCR on the PCR reads; one entry per CDR3 protein. Of 500,000 to 600,000 distinct CDR3 sequences listed, about 40% were seen once; the top ten hold about 1.5%. This chain uses TRBV12-3 or TRBV12-4 with TRBJ1-1; no definite D call. This receptor was taken from a girl aged 10-17 years with multiple sclerosis. What was sequenced was blood. Here the CDR3 reads CASSLNPGSTEAFF. CDR3 nucleotide sequence: TGTGCCAGCAGTTTAAATCCGGGGAGCACTGAAGCTTTCTTT.